The present TCR beta chain was sequenced within a study of blood T cells in healthy people across ages. Study-level information: About one barcoded TCR beta cDNA was captured per two T cells.

Next came a second PCR, run for about 7 to 11 cycles, which used a sample-barcoded 5' primer along with a J-beta primer mix. MiXCR was run by TCRdb on the 5' RACE reads, yielding one entry per CDR3 protein. Of about 800,000 distinct CDR3 sequences listed, just under 25% were seen once; the top ten hold roughly 3.8%. CDR3 size: 15 residues. With 0 bases clipped from V and 8 bases from J, the junction kept 2 bases outside the gene matches. CDR1 SGHTA and CDR2 FQGNSA come from the germline V gene. The sample was also reused in another study, on T cells of mothers and their children.

The sample was blood. This receptor was obtained from a boy between 10 and 17 years old in good health. The J gene is TRBJ1-4, the V gene TRBV7-2; 11 bases align to TRBD1. CDR3 nucleotides: TGTGCCAGCAGCTTAGCCGGGACAGGGGGGGAAAAACTGTTTTTT. Amino acid sequence: CASSLAGTGGEKLFF.